This TCR beta chain came from a study of blood T cell repertoires in COVID-19. Looking at the study overall: The United States, Italy and Spain were the sources of the acute and convalescent COVID-19 samples.

TCRdb keeps only in-frame clones here, not all; method: immunoSEQ multiplex PCR. This sample has roughly 330,000 clones, with 87% found just once. V lost 4 bases to trimming and J lost 1 base; unmatched junction nucleotides: 5. CDR1 LGHNA and CDR2 YNFKEQ come from the germline V gene. The CDR3 covers 16 residues. This TCR came from a man aged 25-45 years with COVID-19, enrolled during active disease. The chain links TRBV4-2 to TRBJ2-1, with 9 bases lining up with TRBD1. Material for sequencing was peripheral blood. The DNA for the CDR3 is TGTGCCAGCAGCCCCAATGACAGGGGGTCCTACAATGAGCAGTTCTTC. Encoded protein: CASSPNDRGSYNEQFF.